This T cell receptor beta chain originates from a study of T cell changes during pregnancy in multiple sclerosis. Germline assignment: CDR1 LNHDA and CDR2 SQIVND (reference sequence). CDR3 size: 16 residues. V was shortened by 8 bases and J by 0 bases, with 17 bases between the two germline ends. Profiling relied on immunoSEQ multiplex PCR, and the TCRdb table lists in-frame clones only, not all of them. This sample carries tens of thousands of clones, 91% of them seen once, and the ten largest clones take 2.3%. This clone was recorded only once. The sequencing used peripheral blood, collected in the first trimester of pregnancy. This clonotype was obtained from a female donor with multiple sclerosis, enrolled in a pregnancy study. The chain employs TRBV19 and TRBJ1-5; D perhaps matches TRBD1 (5 bases). CDR3 amino acids: CASQRGGRSSNQPQHF. CDR3 in DNA: TGTGCCAGTCAACGTGGGGGGAGAAGTAGCAATCAGCCCCAGCATTTT.